Listed here are 8 T cell receptor beta chains from one sample, sequenced in a study of T cells after yellow fever vaccination (dated by TCRdb to about 2019). Read against the paper, the sample's treatment or condition label means: live attenuated yellow fever vaccine strain. Libraries came from 5' RACE. Sequencing instrument: Illumina NovaSeq 6000. Using fastp trimming at Q25 and MiXCR clonotype assembly, TCRdb reanalyzed the public sequencing data and kept in-frame beta chains. Here each entry gathers all rows of one CDR3 protein and keeps the most common genes and DNA. The sample table contains 300,000 to 350,000 distinct CDR3 sequences; only one count was recorded for around 4.3% of them. The top ten constitute less than 20% of the sample. Sequencing was performed on PBMCs, taken 15 days after the yellow fever booster vaccination. These receptors all come from a man aged 18 to 29 who received the YFV17D yellow fever vaccine.

In its sample, this clonotype was seen many times. The chain employs TRBV10-3 and TRBJ1-6; the D gene is possibly TRBD1 (6 bases). Germline CDR1 ENHRY, CDR2 SYGVKD. Trimming cost V 5 bases and J 3 bases, with 11 bases left between them. This CDR3 has 15 residues. The CDR3 is CAISPGTNYNSPLHF. CDR3 DNA: TGTGCCATCAGTCCCGGGACAAACTATAATTCACCCCTCCACTTT.

This clonotype was counted between two and nine times. The chain couples TRBV6-1 to TRBJ2-7; the D gene is possibly TRBD1 (6 bases). The V end was cut by 4 bases, the J end by 2 bases, with 12 bases between. Germline loops: CDR1 MNHNS, CDR2 SASEGT. The CDR3 is 14 residues long. The CDR3 DNA sequence: TGTGCCAGCAGTGGTACAGGGCTGGCCTACGAGCAGTACGTC. Encoded protein: CASSGTGLAYEQYV.

In this sample, this clonotype turned up many times. This rearrangement joins TRBV7-9 to TRBJ1-1; maybe TRBD1 (5 bases). CDR1 SEHNR and CDR2 FQNEAQ come from the germline V gene (reference sequence). The CDR3 covers 14 residues. Trimming stripped 2 bases from V and 5 bases from J, with 12 bases between. This CDR3 is CASSLHQGRTEAFF. The CDR3 DNA follows: TGTGCCAGCAGCTTACATCAGGGTAGGACTGAAGCTTTCTTT. Using reference TRBV7-9 and TRBJ1-1 for the parts outside the CDR3, the full variable domain is DTGVSQNPRHKITKRGQNVTFRCDPISEHNRLYWYRQTLGQGPEFLTYFQNEAQLEKSRLLSDRFSAERPKGSFSTLEIQRTEQGDSAMYLCASSLHQGRTEAFFGQGTRLTVV.

This clonotype was found many times. The chain employs TRBV7-3 and TRBJ2-3, with D maybe TRBD2 (6 bases). The CDR3 covers 16 residues. The ends were cut back, 4 bases at V and 3 bases at J, with 17 bases in the middle. Germline assignment: CDR1 SGHTA and CDR2 FQGTGA. DNA of the CDR3: TGTGCCAGCAGCTCCCCGCGGGGCGGATCAACAGATACGCAGTATTTT. This gives the protein CASSSPRGGSTDTQYF.

This clonotype was counted many times. The chain employs TRBV6-1 and TRBJ1-2; D is uncertain. V shed 3 bases and J shed 4 bases, with 9 bases lying between them. Germline values: CDR1 MNHNS, CDR2 SASEGT. The CDR3 sequence is 13 residues long. The CDR3: CASSDTEFYGYTF. The CDR3 DNA reads TGTGCCAGCAGTGATACCGAGTTCTATGGCTACACCTTC.

This clonotype came up many times. The V gene is TRBV12-3 or TRBV12-4, the J gene TRBJ2-3; a weak D match, TRBD2 (6 bases). V lost 3 bases and J lost 4, with 11 bases in between. The CDR3 sequence is 14 residues long. The CDR3 protein is CASSFAGSPDTQYF. The CDR3 nucleotides are TGTGCCAGCAGTTTCGCGGGGTCCCCAGATACGCAGTATTTT.

This clonotype was counted between two and nine times. This chain uses TRBV7-2 with TRBJ1-2; 7 nucleotides agree with TRBD1. Germline V gives CDR1 SGHTA, CDR2 FQGNSA. The CDR3 is 14 residues long. Trimming removed 1 base from V and 10 bases from J; junction bases left unmatched: 9. The CDR3 nucleotides read TGTGCCAGCAGCTTAGATCTGTCAGGGGGGGACTACACCTTC. Translating gives CASSLDLSGGDYTF. Drawing the rest from reference TRBV7-2 and TRBJ1-2, the complete variable domain is GAGVSQSPSNKVTEKGKDVELRCDPISGHTALYWYRQSLGQGLEFLIYFQGNSAPDKSGLPSDRFSAERTGGSVSTLTIQRTQQEDSAVYLCASSLDLSGGDYTFGSGTRLTVV.

Ten or more counts support this clonotype. The rearrangement uses TRBV4-1 and TRBJ2-3, with 7 bases that match TRBD2. CDR3 length: 13 residues. With 3 bases clipped from V and 7 bases from J, the junction kept 4 bases outside the gene matches. Germline V lookup: CDR1 MGHRA, CDR2 YSYEKL. CDR3 amino acids: CASSQGGGNTQYF. CDR3 sequence (DNA): TGCGCCAGCAGCCAGGGGGGGGGAAATACGCAGTATTTT.